These T cell receptor beta chains were read from a single sample in a study of blood T cell repertoires in COVID-19. Assay used: immunoSEQ multiplex PCR; TCRdb lists only in-frame clones, some missing. Of 80,000 to 100,000 clones listed, about nine tenths are singletons. The sample was peripheral blood. The receptors were gathered from a human donor with active COVID-19. The donor label of this sample is uncertain. The CDR3 runs from the conserved cysteine through the conserved F or W. A D gene is named only where the DNA matches it firmly.

d_call	v_call	cdr3_aa
NA	TRBV10-1	CASSESRTAAYNEQFF
NA	TRBV28	CASSRVVMNTEAFF
TRBD1	TRBV18	CASSPRTGRGLSTEAFF
TRBD1	TRBV10-2	CASWTGGGLGLANEKLFF
NA	TRBV6-4	CASSLSGETGELFF
TRBD1	TRBV29-1	CSVYRGYGYTF
NA	TRBV7-2	CASSPTPGQQYF
NA	TRBV19	CASSMGREDGYTF
TRBD2	TRBV18	CASSPLAGAYEQYF
NA	TRBV6-4	CASSVLTGTGFNEQFF
NA	TRBV19	CASSRGGGTGETQYF
TRBD1	TRBV6-5	CASRGTVNEKLFF
TRBD2	TRBV5-5	CASRTSSGAGGTQYF
NA	TRBV6-1	CASSEDLGRPDTQYF
TRBD2	TRBV6-1	CASSEASGGANEQFF
NA	TRBV4-2	CASSQDQQETYGYTF
TRBD1	TRBV10-1	CARLDRGRNTEAFF
TRBD2	TRBV19	CASSTQRGGDSDTQYF
TRBD2	TRBV11-3	CASSLVAGAPQETQYF
NA	TRBV29-1	CSASDSYEQYF
NA	TRBV4-3	CASSQERKAGDFNEQFF
NA	TRBV7-2	CASSLTPAGNQPQHF
NA	TRBV25-1	CAQVRISANYGYTF
TRBD1	TRBV6-5	CASGRGPGQPQHF
TRBD2	TRBV28	CASSLIGLDPYNEQFF
TRBD1	TRBV5-4	CASSMDRGAQSTDTQYF
NA	TRBV4-1	CASSQASGANYGYTF
NA	TRBV19	CASSIVHPYRGNTQYF
NA	TRBV5-5	CASSLKSGLSTEAFF
TRBD1	TRBV7-2	CASSLDRGQETQYF
NA	TRBV6-5	CASSYNADYLIAEAFF
NA	TRBV6-4	CASSSLGGSGANVLTF
TRBD1	TRBV4-1	CASSQGTGGARQPQHF
TRBD1	TRBV9	CASTPGQGSGNTIYF
NA	TRBV19	CASSMTRVKVSNSPLHF
NA	TRBV6-1	CASSEVQGQPQHF
NA	TRBV3-1/TRBV3-2	CASSPGLFNTGELFF
NA	TRBV7-3	CASTPLGSSTDTQYF
TRBD1	TRBV29-1	CSVRQGREQYF
TRBD1	TRBV24-1	CATSDNRGPDQPQHF
NA	TRBV5-5	CASREFMDYGYTF
NA	TRBV7-8	CASSLGTANYGYTF
TRBD1	TRBV9	CASSGLGTGNNEQFF
TRBD1	TRBV13	CASRTGTDNSPLHF
NA	TRBV11-1	CASSEGQYNSPLHF
NA	TRBV1	CTSTSPGLAGGPDTQYF
TRBD1	TRBV2	CASSVDRVDTGELFF
NA	TRBV4-2	CASSPRVTYEQYF
TRBD2	TRBV5-1	CADETSGGGTDTQYF
NA	TRBV7-9	CASSLPSDYGYTF
NA	TRBV11-2	CASSLDPGSNQPQHF
TRBD1	TRBV28	CASSPLGQNYNSPLHF
TRBD1	TRBV7-6	CASSRGTGTAYEQYF
NA	TRBV6-6	CASSRVGTAASGANVLTF
TRBD1	TRBV5-1	CASSLGDRENEKLFF